This passage covers 6 T cell receptor beta chains from one sample sequenced in a study of shared clonotypes between healthy human individuals. Here immunoSEQ multiplex PCR was the method, and the copy in TCRdb shows in-frame clones only, minus some. The sample records 300,000 to 400,000 clones, 70% to 75% being singletons. Sequencing input: memory CD4+ T cells sorted from blood. As for subset: CD45RA-negative fraction. These receptors came from a man aged 30 to 39 in good health.

The chain uses TRBV5-1 and TRBJ2-5; TRBD2 agrees at 9 bases. The CDR3 runs 17 residues. Germline trimming cut 1 base from V and 6 bases from J; bases unmatched to any gene: 13. Germline values: CDR1 SGHRS, CDR2 YFSETQ. CDR3 DNA: TGCGCCAGCAGCTTGATTGGCGGGAGGGCCGGGGAACAGACCCAGTACTTC. Translation: CASSLIGGRAGEQTQYF. Full variable domain (rest looked up from reference TRBV5-1 and TRBJ2-5): KAGVTQTPRYLIKTRGQQVTLSCSPISGHRSVSWYQQTPGQGLQFLFEYFSETQRNKGNFPGRFSGRQFSNSRSEMNVSTLELGDSALYLCASSLIGGRAGEQTQYFGPGTRLLVL.

The rearrangement links TRBV5-4 to TRBJ2-1; tentatively, D is TRBD2 (6 bases). There are 14 residues in the CDR3. Germline loops: CDR1 SGHNT, CDR2 YYREEE (reference sequence). The germline V and J ends were trimmed by 0 bases and 6 bases, with 10 bases remaining between them. The CDR3 DNA reads TGTGCCAGCAGCTTGGCACTAGCAATCAATGAGCAGTTCTTC. Its protein is CASSLALAINEQFF. Drawing the rest from reference TRBV5-4 and TRBJ2-1, the complete variable domain is ETGVTQSPTHLIKTRGQQVTLRCSSQSGHNTVSWYQQALGQGPQFIFQYYREEENGRGNFPPRFSGLQFPNYSSELNVNALELDDSALYLCASSLALAINEQFFGPGTRLTVL.

The rearrangement joins TRBV5-1 to TRBJ1-4; TRBD1 matches at 8 bases. The V gene's germline CDR1 is SGHRS and CDR2 YFSETQ. This CDR3 comprises 18 residues. After removal of 4 bases from V and 0 bases from J, the junction contained 11 bases not matched to a gene. CDR3 in amino acids: CASSEQGTGYATNEKLFF. CDR3 in DNA: TGCGCCAGCAGCGAACAAGGGACAGGTTATGCAACTAATGAAAAACTGTTTTTT.

This clone was seen at least ten times. The chain has TRBV18 and TRBJ2-5; D remains unclear. Germline lookup yields CDR1 KGHSH and CDR2 LQKENI. CDR3 length: 14 residues. The ends were cut back, 3 bases at V and 1 base at J, with 9 bases in the middle. The CDR3 loop reads CASSPTSTQETQYF. For the CDR3, the DNA is TGTGCCAGCTCACCTACCTCGACCCAAGAGACCCAGTACTTC.

The chain uses TRBV6-1 and TRBJ2-3, with D maybe TRBD1 (6 bases). Germline lookup yields CDR1 MNHNS and CDR2 SASEGT. CDR3 length: 15 amino acids. V was cut by 7 bases and J by 1 base, with 15 bases left in between. Here the CDR3 reads CASTTGRSRTDTQYF. DNA of the CDR3: TGTGCCAGCACCACAGGGCGGTCCCGCACAGATACGCAGTATTTT.

The V call is TRBV7-6, the J call TRBJ1-3; 11 bases align to TRBD1. The CDR3 has 15 residues. The J segment lost 4 bases and the V segment lost 3 bases, leaving 2 bases of the junction unmatched. The germline V gene has CDR1 SGHVS and CDR2 FNYEAQ. CDR3 DNA sequence: TGTGCCAGCAGCTTGGGACAGGGGGAAGGAAACACCATATATTTT. Translated: CASSLGQGEGNTIYF.